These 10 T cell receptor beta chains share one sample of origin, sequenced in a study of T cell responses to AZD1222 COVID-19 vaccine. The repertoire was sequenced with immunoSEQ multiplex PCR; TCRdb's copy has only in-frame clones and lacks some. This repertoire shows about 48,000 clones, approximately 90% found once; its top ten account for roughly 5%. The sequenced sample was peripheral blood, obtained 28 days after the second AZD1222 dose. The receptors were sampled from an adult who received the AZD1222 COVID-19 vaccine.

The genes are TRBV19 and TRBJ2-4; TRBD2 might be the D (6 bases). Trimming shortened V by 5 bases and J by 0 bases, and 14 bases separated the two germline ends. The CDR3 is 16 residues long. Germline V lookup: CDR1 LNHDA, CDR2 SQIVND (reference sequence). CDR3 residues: CASSSRDPGAKNIQYF. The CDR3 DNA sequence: TGTGCCAGTAGTTCGCGGGACCCGGGAGCCAAAAACATTCAGTACTTC.

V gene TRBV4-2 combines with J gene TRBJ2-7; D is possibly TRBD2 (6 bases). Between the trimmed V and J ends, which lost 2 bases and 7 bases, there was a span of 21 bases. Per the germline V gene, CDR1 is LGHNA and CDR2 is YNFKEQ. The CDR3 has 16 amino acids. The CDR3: CASSQNIRGPAGEQYF. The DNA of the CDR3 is TGTGCCAGCAGCCAAAATATCCGCGGCCCGGCGGGAGAGCAGTACTTC.

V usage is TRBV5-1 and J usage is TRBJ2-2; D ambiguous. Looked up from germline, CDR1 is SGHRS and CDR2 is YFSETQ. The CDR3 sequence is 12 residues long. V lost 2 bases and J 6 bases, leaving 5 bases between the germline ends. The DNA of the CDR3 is TGCGCCAGCAGCTTCTGGGCCGGGGAGCTGTTTTTT. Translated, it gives CASSFWAGELFF. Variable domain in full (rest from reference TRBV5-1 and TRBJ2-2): KAGVTQTPRYLIKTRGQQVTLSCSPISGHRSVSWYQQTPGQGLQFLFEYFSETQRNKGNFPGRFSGRQFSNSRSEMNVSTLELGDSALYLCASSFWAGELFFGEGSRLTVL.

CDR3 DNA: TGCGCCAGCAGTGGCTGGGACTCCGGTACCTACGAGCAGTACTTC. This encodes CASSGWDSGTYEQYF. V is TRBV10-1 and J is TRBJ2-7; a possible D gene is TRBD2 (6 bases). Trimming took off 4 bases at V and 2 bases at J, with 15 bases between the two ends. Germline V gene data show CDR1 as WNHNN and CDR2 as SYGVQD (reference sequence). CDR3 length equals 15 residues.

The CDR3 DNA reads as TGTGCCAGCAGTAGACAGGAGAACACTGAAGCTTTCTTT. Its translation is CASSRQENTEAFF. The rearrangement uses TRBV2 and TRBJ1-1, with D maybe TRBD1 (6 bases). The V gene's germline CDR1 is SNHLY and CDR2 FYNNEI. The CDR3 totals 13 residues. Trimming pared 5 bases from V and 1 base from J, leaving 8 bases between.

In nucleotides, the CDR3 is TGTGCCAGCTCACGGACAGGGGGCTCGGATCAGCCCCAGCATTTT. Its protein is CASSRTGGSDQPQHF. V and J are TRBV18 and TRBJ1-5; 11 bases line up with TRBD1. This CDR3 comprises 15 residues. V gave up 4 bases and J gave up 5 bases; unmatched junction bases: 4. Per the germline V gene, CDR1 is KGHSH and CDR2 is LQKENI.

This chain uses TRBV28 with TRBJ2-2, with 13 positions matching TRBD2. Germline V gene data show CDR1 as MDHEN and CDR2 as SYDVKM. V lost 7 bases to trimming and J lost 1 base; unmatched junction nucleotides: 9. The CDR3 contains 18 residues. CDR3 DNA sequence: TGTGCCAGCACCTTCACTAGCGGGAGGGCCATGAACACCGGGGAGCTGTTTTTT. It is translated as CASTFTSGRAMNTGELFF.

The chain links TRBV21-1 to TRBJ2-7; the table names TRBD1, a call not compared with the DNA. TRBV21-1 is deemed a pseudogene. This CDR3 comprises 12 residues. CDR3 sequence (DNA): TGTGCCAGCGGGCGCCTCGGCAACGAGCAGTACTTC. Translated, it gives CASGRLGNEQYF.

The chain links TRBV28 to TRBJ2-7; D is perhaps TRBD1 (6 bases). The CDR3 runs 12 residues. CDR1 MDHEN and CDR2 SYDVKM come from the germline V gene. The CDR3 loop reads CTNQGRTYEQYF. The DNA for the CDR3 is TGTACCAACCAGGGGCGGACCTACGAGCAGTACTTC.

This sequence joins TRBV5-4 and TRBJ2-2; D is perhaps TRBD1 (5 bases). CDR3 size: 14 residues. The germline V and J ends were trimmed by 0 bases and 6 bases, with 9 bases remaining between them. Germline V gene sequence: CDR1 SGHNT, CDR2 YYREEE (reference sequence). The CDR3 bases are TGTGCCAGCAGCTTGGAGGGGCGTGCCGGGGAGCTGTTTTTT. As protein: CASSLEGRAGELFF.